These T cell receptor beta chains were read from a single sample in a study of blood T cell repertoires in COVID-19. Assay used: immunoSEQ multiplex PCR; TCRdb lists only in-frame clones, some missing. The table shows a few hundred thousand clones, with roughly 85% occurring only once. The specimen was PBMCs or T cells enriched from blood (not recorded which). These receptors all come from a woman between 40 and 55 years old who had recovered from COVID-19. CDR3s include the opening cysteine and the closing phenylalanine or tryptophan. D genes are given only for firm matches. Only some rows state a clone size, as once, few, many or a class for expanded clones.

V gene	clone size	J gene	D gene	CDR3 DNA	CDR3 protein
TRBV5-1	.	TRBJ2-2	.	TGCGCCAGCAGCTTCAGTCCGAACACCGGGGAGCTGTTTTTT	CASSFSPNTGELFF
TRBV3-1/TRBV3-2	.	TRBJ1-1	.	TGTGCCAGCAGCCCTTACAGGGATTTGGTAGATACTGAAGCTTTCTTT	CASSPYRDLVDTEAFF
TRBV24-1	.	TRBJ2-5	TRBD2	TGTGCCACCAGTGAAACCGGGACTAGCACAGCGGAGACCCAGTACTTC	CATSETGTSTAETQYF
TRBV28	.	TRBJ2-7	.	TGTGCCAGCAGTTTACGAGCGCTCTCCTACGAGCAGTACTTC	CASSLRALSYEQYF
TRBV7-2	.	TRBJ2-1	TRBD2	TGTGCCAGCAGCTATCATAGCGGGAGAAGAGACAATGAGCAGTTCTTC	CASSYHSGRRDNEQFF
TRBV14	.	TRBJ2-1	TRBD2	TGTGCCAGCAGCCCACAACTCGGGACTAGCGTATACAATGAGCAGTTCTTC	CASSPQLGTSVYNEQFF
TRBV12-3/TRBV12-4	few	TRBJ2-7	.	TGTGCCAGCAGTTCCCAGTACGAGCAGTACTTC	CASSSQYEQYF
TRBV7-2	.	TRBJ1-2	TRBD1	TGTGCCAGCAGTCGATACGGGACAGCCAACCTCTATGGCTACACCTTC	CASSRYGTANLYGYTF
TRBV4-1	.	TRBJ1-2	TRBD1	TGCGCCAGCAGCCAAGGACAGGGGGCTAACTATGGCTACACCTTC	CASSQGQGANYGYTF
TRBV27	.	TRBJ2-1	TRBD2	TGTGCCAGCAGTTTATCGTGGCCCGCGGGAGCAGCAAACAATGAGCAGTTCTTC	CASSLSWPAGAANNEQFF
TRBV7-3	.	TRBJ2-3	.	TGTGCCAGCAGCTTAGAGGCCCCCGGAACTAGCACAGATACGCAGTATTTT	CASSLEAPGTSTDTQYF
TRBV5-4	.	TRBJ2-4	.	TGTGCCAGCAGCTTGGACGGACAGTCGGTTCAGTACTTC	CASSLDGQSVQYF
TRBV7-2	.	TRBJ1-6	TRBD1	TGTGCCAGCAGCCCCTACGCGGGACAGGGAATCTCACCCCTCCACTTT	CASSPYAGQGISPLHF
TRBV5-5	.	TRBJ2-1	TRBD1	TGTGCCAGCACTTCGGGGACAGGAGATTACAATGAGCAGTTCTTC	CASTSGTGDYNEQFF
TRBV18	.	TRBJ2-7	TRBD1	TGTGCCAGCTCACCTACGCAGGGGGCGGGCGAGCAGTACTTC	CASSPTQGAGEQYF
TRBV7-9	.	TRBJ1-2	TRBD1	TGTGCCAGCAGCCCAGGGGGTCCCTATGGCTACACCTTC	CASSPGGPYGYTF
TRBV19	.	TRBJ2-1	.	TGTGCCAGTAGTATAGAATATCCGGGAGTGCCCTACAATGAGCAGTTCTTC	CASSIEYPGVPYNEQFF
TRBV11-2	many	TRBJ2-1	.	TGTGCCAGCAGCTCCTCAGGCAGCTCCTACAATGAGCAGTTCTTC	CASSSSGSSYNEQFF
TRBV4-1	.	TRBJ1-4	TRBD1	TGCGCCAGCAGCCGCTTACAGGGGGGCCTCAATGAAAAACTGTTTTTT	CASSRLQGGLNEKLFF
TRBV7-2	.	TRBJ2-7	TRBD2	TGTGCCAGCAGCCTAACTAGCGGGATTGGGGAGCAGTACTTC	CASSLTSGIGEQYF
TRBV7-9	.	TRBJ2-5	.	TGTGCCAGCAGCTTGACGGGTCGGGGGGAGACCCAGTACTTC	CASSLTGRGETQYF
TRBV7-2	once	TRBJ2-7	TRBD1	TGTGCCAGCAGCGTAAGACAGGGAGCCTACGAGCAGTACTTC	CASSVRQGAYEQYF
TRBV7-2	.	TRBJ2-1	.	TGTGCCAGCAGCCCTAGTAGCGGTCACAATGAGCAGTTCTTC	CASSPSSGHNEQFF
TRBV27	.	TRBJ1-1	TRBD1	TGTGCCACCCGTAGACAGGGGGAGAGGTACACTGAAGCTTTCTTT	CATRRQGERYTEAFF
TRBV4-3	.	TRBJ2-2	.	TGCGCCAGCAGCCCCGGGGGTAGCGGAGACACCGGGGAGCTGTTTTTT	CASSPGGSGDTGELFF
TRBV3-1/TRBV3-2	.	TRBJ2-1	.	TGTGCCAGCAGCCAAGCGGGAAGCTCCTACAATGAGCAGTTCTTC	CASSQAGSSYNEQFF
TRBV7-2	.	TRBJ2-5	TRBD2	TGTGCCAGCAGCCCAGCCCAATTAGCGGGACGAGAGACCCAGTACTTC	CASSPAQLAGRETQYF
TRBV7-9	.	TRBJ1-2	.	TGTGCCAGCAGCTTAGCCGCCGCAGGGTTCAATGCCTATGGCTACACCTTC	CASSLAAAGFNAYGYTF
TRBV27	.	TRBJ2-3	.	TGTGCCAGCAGTGTCAGGGGTCGGGCAGATACGCAGTATTTT	CASSVRGRADTQYF
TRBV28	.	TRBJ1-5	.	TGTGCCAGCAGTCCCACGTCAGGTTATCAGCCCCAGCATTTT	CASSPTSGYQPQHF
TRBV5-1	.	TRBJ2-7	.	TGCGCCAGCAGCTTGGGGCAGGCCGTTTCCTACGAGCAGTACTTC	CASSLGQAVSYEQYF
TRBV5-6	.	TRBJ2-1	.	TGTGCCAGCAGCCCCGCCATGAGCATGTACAATGAGCAGTTCTTC	CASSPAMSMYNEQFF
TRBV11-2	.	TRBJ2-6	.	TGTGCCAGCAGCTTAGATGGGGGGATCCCCACCGGGGCCAACGTCCTGACTTTC	CASSLDGGIPTGANVLTF
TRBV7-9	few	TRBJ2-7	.	TGTGCCAGCAGCCAAACGCGGGGACTGAGCTCCTACGAGCAGTACTTC	CASSQTRGLSSYEQYF
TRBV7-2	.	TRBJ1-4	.	TGTGCCAGCAGCGGACGAACAGGGAATGAAAAACTGTTTTTT	CASSGRTGNEKLFF
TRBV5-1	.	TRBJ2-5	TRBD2	TGCGCCAGCAGCTTGGAAGCCGGGACTAGCGACGAGACCCAGTACTTC	CASSLEAGTSDETQYF
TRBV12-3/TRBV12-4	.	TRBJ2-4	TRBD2	TGTGCCAGCAGTTTAGCGGGAGGGCCGATTCAGTACTTC	CASSLAGGPIQYF
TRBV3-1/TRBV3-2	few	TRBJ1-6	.	TGTGCCAGCAGCCAAGGACAGACTAATTCACCCCTCCACTTT	CASSQGQTNSPLHF
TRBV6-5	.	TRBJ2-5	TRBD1	TGTGCCAGCAGTTACTCACGGGACAGCCAAGAGACCCAGTACTTC	CASSYSRDSQETQYF
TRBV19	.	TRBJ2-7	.	TGTGCCAGTAGCCTCCGAGTTAGCTACGAGCAGTACTTC	CASSLRVSYEQYF
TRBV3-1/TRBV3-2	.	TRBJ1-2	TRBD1	TGTGCCAGCAGCCAAGTCTCAGGGGGCGCGATCTATGGCTACACCTTC	CASSQVSGGAIYGYTF
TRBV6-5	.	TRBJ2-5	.	TGTGCCAGCAGTCGCCTCGGGGGAATGGAGACCCAGTACTTC	CASSRLGGMETQYF
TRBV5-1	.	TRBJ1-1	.	TGCGCCAGCAGCTCCAGGGTGATGAACACTGAAGCTTTCTTT	CASSSRVMNTEAFF
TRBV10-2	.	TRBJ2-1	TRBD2	TGCGCCACCGCCCGGACTAGCGGTAACAATGAGCAGTTCTTC	CATARTSGNNEQFF
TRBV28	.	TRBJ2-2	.	TGTGCCAGCAGTTTGCCAGCCGGGGAGCTGTTTTTT	CASSLPAGELFF
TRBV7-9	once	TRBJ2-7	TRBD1	TGTGCCAGCAGCTTAGGACAGGGTCCTACCTACGAGCAGTACTTC	CASSLGQGPTYEQYF
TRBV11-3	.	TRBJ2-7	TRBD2	TGTGCCAGCAGCACCCTAGCGGCTCGCGTTCCCTACGAGCAGTACTTC	CASSTLAARVPYEQYF
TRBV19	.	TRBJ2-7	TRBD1	TGTGCCAGTAGTAGAACCGGGACAGGGGTATCCTACGAGCAGTACTTC	CASSRTGTGVSYEQYF
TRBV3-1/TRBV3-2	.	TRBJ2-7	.	TGTGCCAGCAGCCAAGAAGGTCTAGCGCGCGAGCAGTACTTC	CASSQEGLAREQYF
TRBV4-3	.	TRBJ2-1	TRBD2	TGCGCCAGCAGCTTTGGGGGAGGGAGCGACAATGAGCAGTTCTTC	CASSFGGGSDNEQFF
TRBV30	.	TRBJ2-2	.	TGTGCCTGGACTATGGACAGAGTCAGCACCGGGGAGCTGTTTTTT	CAWTMDRVSTGELFF
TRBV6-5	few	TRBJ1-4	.	TGTGCCAGCAGTTCCAGGGGACCTAATGAAAAACTGTTTTTT	CASSSRGPNEKLFF
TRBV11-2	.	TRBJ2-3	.	TGTGCCAGCAGTTCACAGGGTGGAGCAGATACGCAGTATTTT	CASSSQGGADTQYF
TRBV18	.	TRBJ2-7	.	TGTGCCAGCTCACACACGGACAGTGGGAAGGGGGAGCAGTACTTC	CASSHTDSGKGEQYF